This T cell receptor (beta chain) was retrieved from a study of blood T cells in healthy people across ages. It was with a sample-barcoded 5' primer and a J-beta primer mix that a second PCR of roughly 7 to 12 cycles was run. TCRdb redid the calling of the 5' RACE reads with MiXCR, one entry per CDR3 protein. The data show under 2 million distinct CDR3 sequences, about 31% seen once. Isolated per sample were at least 6 million PBMCs. Germline V lookup: CDR1 MGHRA, CDR2 YSYEKL. Deletions cut 1 base from V and 6 bases from J, with 19 bases between. The length of the CDR3 is 16 residues. The chain couples TRBV4-1 to TRBJ2-7, with D possibly matching TRBD2 (5 bases). The sample was blood. This clonotype was sampled from a woman in her twenties or thirties in good health. The CDR3 DNA follows: TGCGCCAGCAGCCAAGGTATAGCTAGCTTCTTTCGCGAGCAGTACTTC. Protein: CASSQGIASFFREQYF.